These T cell receptor beta chains were read from a single sample in a study of blood T cell repertoires in COVID-19. The repertoire was sequenced with immunoSEQ multiplex PCR; TCRdb's copy has only in-frame clones and lacks some. The sample carries roughly 230,000 clones, over 80% recorded once. The sequenced material came from peripheral blood. Source of these receptors: a woman aged 60 to 75 with active or convalescent COVID-19. Both conserved end residues are part of each CDR3. A D gene is named only where the DNA matches it firmly. A clone size is listed for some rows: how often the clone was seen (once, few, many), or a class if it is expanded.

V gene	D gene	clone size	J gene	CDR3 DNA	CDR3 protein
TRBV10-3	TRBD2	NA	TRBJ2-3	TGTGCCATCAGTCAAGGACCTAGCGGAGCAGATACGCAGTATTTT	CAISQGPSGADTQYF
TRBV19	TRBD2	NA	TRBJ2-7	TGTGCGCGTATGACCGGACTAGCGGGTGCCACTTTCTACGAGCAGTACTTC	CARMTGLAGATFYEQYF
TRBV7-9	TRBD1	NA	TRBJ2-3	TGTGCCAGCAGCGGACCAGGACAGGAACGCACAGATACGCAGTATTTT	CASSGPGQERTDTQYF
TRBV12-5	NA	NA	TRBJ1-2	TGTGCTAGTGGTTTTAGCCAGGGTTATGGCTACACCTTC	CASGFSQGYGYTF
TRBV30	TRBD1	NA	TRBJ1-5	TGTGCCTGGAGTGTGGGGACAGACAATCAGCCCCAGCATTTT	CAWSVGTDNQPQHF
TRBV28	NA	NA	TRBJ1-1	TGTGCCAGCAGCCTAGGCCTGCGGGCAGGCACTGAAGCTTTCTTT	CASSLGLRAGTEAFF
TRBV5-1	TRBD1	NA	TRBJ2-6	TGCGCCAGCAGCTTGAGGCCAGGACAGGGAGGCTCTGGGGCCAACGTCCTGACTTTC	CASSLRPGQGGSGANVLTF
TRBV7-9	TRBD2	NA	TRBJ2-1	TGTGCCAGCAGCTACCCGGGGGGGGTTGAGTTCTTC	CASSYPGGVEFF
TRBV7-8	TRBD2	NA	TRBJ2-2	TGTGCCAGCAGCCGACGGACTAGCGGGTCGAACACCGGGGAGCTGTTTTTT	CASSRRTSGSNTGELFF
TRBV10-3	NA	NA	TRBJ1-5	TGTGCCATCAGTGATAGTAATCAGCCCCAGCATTTT	CAISDSNQPQHF
TRBV19	TRBD2	NA	TRBJ2-2	TGTGCCAGTACCCCAAGGACTAGCGGAGACACCGGGGAGCTGTTTTTT	CASTPRTSGDTGELFF
TRBV6-5	TRBD1	NA	TRBJ2-3	TGTGCCAGCCGCCTGACAGGGGCAATCACAGATACGCAGTATTTT	CASRLTGAITDTQYF
TRBV28	TRBD1	NA	TRBJ2-2	TGTGCCAGCAGTTTTAGACAGGGGGCGAGCGGGGAGCTGTTTTTT	CASSFRQGASGELFF
TRBV18	NA	NA	TRBJ1-1	TGTGCCAGCTCAATAGCTGACCGGCGAGCTTTCTTT	CASSIADRRAFF
TRBV29-1	TRBD1	few	TRBJ2-3	TGCAGCGAGGGACAGGGACGAGATACGCAGTATTTT	CSEGQGRDTQYF
TRBV12-5	TRBD1	NA	TRBJ1-2	TGTGCTAGTGGTTTCCTAATCCGGGACAGGGCCAACTATGGCTACACCTTC	CASGFLIRDRANYGYTF
TRBV3-1/TRBV3-2	TRBD2	NA	TRBJ2-1	TGTGCCAGCAGCCAAGGGCTGTCTAGCGGGAGCGATGAGCAGTTCTTC	CASSQGLSSGSDEQFF
TRBV15	TRBD2	once	TRBJ2-5	TGTGCCACCAGCAACATAGCGGGAGTAGGGGAGACCCAGTACTTC	CATSNIAGVGETQYF
TRBV27	NA	few	TRBJ1-2	TGTGCCAGCAGTTCCATTACAGGGTCGGCTGGCTACACCTTC	CASSSITGSAGYTF
TRBV10-1	NA	NA	TRBJ2-7	TGCGCCAGGACGGCCGTTTGGGGGACACCCTACGAGCAGTACTTC	CARTAVWGTPYEQYF
TRBV19	TRBD2	NA	TRBJ2-1	TGTGCCAGTACCCCTCTAGCGGGGTCCTACAATGAGCAGTTCTTC	CASTPLAGSYNEQFF
TRBV7-3	NA	NA	TRBJ1-2	TGTGCCAGCAGCCTCGCCCCAGGGGATGGCTACACCTTC	CASSLAPGDGYTF